The following is a T cell receptor beta chain sequence with its context. Its antigen is as yet unknown. This entry belongs to a study of cytomegalovirus exposure and HLA in healthy donors. Study-wide results and caveats: TCR beta chains associated with HLA were, in a later analysis, more clonally expanded than equally common others.

CDR3 length: 16 residues. Unmatched junction bases numbered 12, after V lost 6 bases and J lost 3 bases. Germline values: CDR1 SGHNT, CDR2 YYREEE (reference sequence). PCR primers comprised 60 Vbeta and 13 Jbeta primers. Clones were read by immunoSEQ multiplex PCR, and TCRdb kept only the in-frame ones, dropping some. Among about 180,000 clones, 80% were seen once, and the ten largest hold less than 1.5%. The chain couples TRBV5-4 to TRBJ2-1, with TRBD2 identical over 7 bases. The sample was PBMCs. This clonotype was sampled from a girl aged 5-17 years in good health and CMV-seropositive. CDR3 in amino acids: CASTGPWGGVYNEQFF. The CDR3 DNA is TGTGCCAGCACCGGGCCTTGGGGGGGAGTCTACAATGAGCAGTTCTTC.